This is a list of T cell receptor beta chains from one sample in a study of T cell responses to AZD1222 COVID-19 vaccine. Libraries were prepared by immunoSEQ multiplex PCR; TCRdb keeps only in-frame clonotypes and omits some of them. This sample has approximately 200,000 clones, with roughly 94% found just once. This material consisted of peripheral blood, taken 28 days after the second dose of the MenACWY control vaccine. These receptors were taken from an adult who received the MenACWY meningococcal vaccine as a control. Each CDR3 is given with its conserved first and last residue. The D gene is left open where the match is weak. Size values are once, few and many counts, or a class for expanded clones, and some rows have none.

CDR3 DNA: TGTGCCAGCAGCGTAGGGGTAAACTTACTGGCGGAGACCCAGTACTTC
CDR3 protein: CASSVGVNLLAETQYF
clone size: NA
V gene: TRBV9
D gene: NA
J gene: TRBJ2-5

CDR3 DNA: TGTGCCAGCAGCCATCAGGAGGGCGAGCAGTACTTC
CDR3 protein: CASSHQEGEQYF
clone size: NA
V gene: TRBV7-6
D gene: NA
J gene: TRBJ2-7

CDR3 DNA: TGTGCCAGCAGCCAAGGTCGGTGGAGCTCTGGAAACACCATATATTTT
CDR3 protein: CASSQGRWSSGNTIYF
clone size: NA
V gene: TRBV3-1/TRBV3-2
D gene: NA
J gene: TRBJ1-3

CDR3 DNA: TGTGCCAGCAGCCCCCCGGGACTAGCGGCCAATGAGCAGTTCTTC
CDR3 protein: CASSPPGLAANEQFF
clone size: NA
V gene: TRBV7-2
D gene: TRBD2
J gene: TRBJ2-1

CDR3 DNA: TGTGCCAGCAGCTTGGGGGGGGCAGTGACAGATACGCAGTATTTT
CDR3 protein: CASSLGGAVTDTQYF
clone size: NA
V gene: TRBV5-8
D gene: NA
J gene: TRBJ2-3

CDR3 DNA: TGTGCCAGCCAAACCGACAGGGGGCTTTACGAGCAGTACTTC
CDR3 protein: CASQTDRGLYEQYF
clone size: NA
V gene: TRBV2
D gene: TRBD1
J gene: TRBJ2-7

CDR3 DNA: TGTGCAAGTCGCTTAGCGCAAGGGGAAATAAATTTGAATGAGCAGTTCTTC
CDR3 protein: CASRLAQGEINLNEQFF
clone size: once
V gene: TRBV12-2
D gene: NA
J gene: TRBJ2-1

CDR3 DNA: TGTGCCTGGAACCCCGGACAGCGCTATGGCTACACCTTC
CDR3 protein: CAWNPGQRYGYTF
clone size: NA
V gene: TRBV30
D gene: NA
J gene: TRBJ1-2

CDR3 DNA: TGTGCCAGTAGTCCAAACCCGGGACAGGGGAACACCGGGGAGCTGTTTTTT
CDR3 protein: CASSPNPGQGNTGELFF
clone size: NA
V gene: TRBV19
D gene: TRBD1
J gene: TRBJ2-2

CDR3 DNA: TGCGCCAGCAGCTTGTTCACAGGGCAAGAGACCCAGTACTTC
CDR3 protein: CASSLFTGQETQYF
clone size: few
V gene: TRBV5-1
D gene: NA
J gene: TRBJ2-5

CDR3 DNA: TGTGCCAGCAGTCCGAACCCGGGACTAGCCTACGAGCAGTACTTC
CDR3 protein: CASSPNPGLAYEQYF
clone size: NA
V gene: TRBV28
D gene: TRBD2
J gene: TRBJ2-7

CDR3 DNA: TGCGCCAGCAGCTTGGGGGCCCAAGAGAACACCATATATTTT
CDR3 protein: CASSLGAQENTIYF
clone size: NA
V gene: TRBV5-1
D gene: NA
J gene: TRBJ1-3

CDR3 DNA: TGCAGCGTTGGGGGGCTAGCGGGAGGGCCGATAGATACGCAGTATTTT
CDR3 protein: CSVGGLAGGPIDTQYF
clone size: NA
V gene: TRBV29-1
D gene: TRBD2
J gene: TRBJ2-3

CDR3 DNA: TGTGCCAGCAGCCCCTGGCTAGCGGGGGGGCCAGATACGCAGTATTTT
CDR3 protein: CASSPWLAGGPDTQYF
clone size: NA
V gene: TRBV7-9
D gene: TRBD2
J gene: TRBJ2-3

CDR3 DNA: TGTGCCAGCAGCTTTCTGGCGGGACAGGGGTACGAGCAGTACTTC
CDR3 protein: CASSFLAGQGYEQYF
clone size: NA
V gene: TRBV7-8
D gene: TRBD1
J gene: TRBJ2-7

CDR3 DNA: TGTGCCAGCAGTTCCACAGGGGCTCAGCCCCAGCATTTT
CDR3 protein: CASSSTGAQPQHF
clone size: NA
V gene: TRBV27
D gene: TRBD1
J gene: TRBJ1-5

CDR3 DNA: TGTGCCAGCAGCTCCCAGGGGGTTAGAGCCTACGAGCAGTACTTC
CDR3 protein: CASSSQGVRAYEQYF
clone size: NA
V gene: TRBV7-9
D gene: TRBD1
J gene: TRBJ2-7

CDR3 DNA: TGCGCCAGCAGCCAAGTTTACCAGGGCACGGGGCAAGAGACCCAGTACTTC
CDR3 protein: CASSQVYQGTGQETQYF
clone size: NA
V gene: TRBV4-1
D gene: NA
J gene: TRBJ2-5

CDR3 DNA: TGTGCCAGCAGCACCCTCCCGGTGAGGGACGGGCCTCAGAAACTGTTTTTT
CDR3 protein: CASSTLPVRDGPQKLFF
clone size: NA
V gene: TRBV7-9
D gene: NA
J gene: TRBJ1-4

CDR3 DNA: TGCGCCAGCAGCCTGGACAGGGGACCCTACGAGCAGTACTTC
CDR3 protein: CASSLDRGPYEQYF
clone size: NA
V gene: TRBV5-1
D gene: TRBD1
J gene: TRBJ2-7